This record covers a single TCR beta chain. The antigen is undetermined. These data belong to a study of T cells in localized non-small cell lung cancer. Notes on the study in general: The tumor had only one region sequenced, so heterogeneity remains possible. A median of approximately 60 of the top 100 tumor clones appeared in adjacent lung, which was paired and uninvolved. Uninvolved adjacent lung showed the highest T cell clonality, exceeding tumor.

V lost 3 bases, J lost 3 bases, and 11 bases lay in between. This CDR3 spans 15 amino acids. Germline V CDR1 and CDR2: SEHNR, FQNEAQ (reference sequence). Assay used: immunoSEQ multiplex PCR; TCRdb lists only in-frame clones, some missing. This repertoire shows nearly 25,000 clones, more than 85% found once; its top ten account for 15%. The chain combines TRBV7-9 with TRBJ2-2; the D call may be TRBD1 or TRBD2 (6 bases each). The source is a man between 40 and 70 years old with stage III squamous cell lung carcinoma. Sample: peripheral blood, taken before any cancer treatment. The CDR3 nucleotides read TGTGCCAGCAGCTTTGGGGGGCCGTACACCGGGGAGCTGTTTTTT. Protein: CASSFGGPYTGELFF.